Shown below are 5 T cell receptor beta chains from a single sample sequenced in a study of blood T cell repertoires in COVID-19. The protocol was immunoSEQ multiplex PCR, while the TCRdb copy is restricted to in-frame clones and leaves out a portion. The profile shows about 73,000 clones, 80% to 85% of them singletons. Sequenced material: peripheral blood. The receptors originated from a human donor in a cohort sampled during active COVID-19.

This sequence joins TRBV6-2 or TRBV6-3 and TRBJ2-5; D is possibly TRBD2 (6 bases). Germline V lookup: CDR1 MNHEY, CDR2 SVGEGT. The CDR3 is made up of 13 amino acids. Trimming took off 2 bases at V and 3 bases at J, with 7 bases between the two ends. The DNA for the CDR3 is TGTGCCAGCAGTTACGCGGGGAAAGAGACCCAGTACTTC. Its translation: CASSYAGKETQYF.

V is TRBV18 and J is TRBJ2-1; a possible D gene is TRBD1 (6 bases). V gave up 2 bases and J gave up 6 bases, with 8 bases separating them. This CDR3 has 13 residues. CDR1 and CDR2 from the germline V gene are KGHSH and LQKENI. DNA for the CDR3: TGTGCCAGCTCACCAGGCAGGGGCAATGAGCAGTTCTTC. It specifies CASSPGRGNEQFF.

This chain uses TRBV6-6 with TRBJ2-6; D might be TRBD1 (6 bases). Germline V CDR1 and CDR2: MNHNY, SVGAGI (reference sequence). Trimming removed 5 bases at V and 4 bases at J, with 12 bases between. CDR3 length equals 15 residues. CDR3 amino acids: CASSRQVYGANVLTF. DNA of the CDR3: TGTGCCAGCAGTCGACAGGTGTACGGGGCCAACGTCCTGACTTTC.

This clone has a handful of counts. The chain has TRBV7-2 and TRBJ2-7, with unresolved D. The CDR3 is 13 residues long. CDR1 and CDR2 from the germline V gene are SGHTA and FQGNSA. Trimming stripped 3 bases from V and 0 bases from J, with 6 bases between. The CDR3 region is CASSFAYSYEQYF. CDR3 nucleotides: TGTGCCAGCAGCTTCGCCTACTCCTACGAGCAGTACTTC.

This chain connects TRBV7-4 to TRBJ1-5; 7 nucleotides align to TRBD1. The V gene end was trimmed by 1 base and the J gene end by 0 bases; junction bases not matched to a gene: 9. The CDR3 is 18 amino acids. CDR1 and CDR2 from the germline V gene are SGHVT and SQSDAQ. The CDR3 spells CASSLERQGGGSNQPQHF. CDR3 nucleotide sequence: TGTGCCAGCAGCTTAGAGCGACAGGGTGGGGGTAGCAATCAGCCCCAGCATTTT.